This is a list of T cell receptor beta chains from one sample in a study of cytomegalovirus exposure and HLA in healthy donors. TCRdb's copy holds only in-frame clones and misses some; the assay was immunoSEQ multiplex PCR. The data show about 110,000 clones, approximately 11% seen once. Input material: PBMCs. These receptors were collected from a man in his forties in good health and CMV-seropositive. The CDR3 runs from the conserved cysteine through the conserved F or W. A D gene is named only where the DNA matches it firmly. Clone size, where shown, is once, few, many, or a class for clones that have expanded.

clone size: -
D gene: -
V gene: TRBV29-1
J gene: TRBJ1-2
CDR3 protein: CSVEDGGGLWGYTF
CDR3 DNA: TGCAGCGTTGAAGATGGGGGGGGGCTCTGGGGCTACACCTTC

clone size: few
D gene: -
V gene: TRBV30
J gene: TRBJ2-2
CDR3 protein: CAWSGIRAGHNTGELFF
CDR3 DNA: TGTGCCTGGAGCGGTATTAGAGCGGGTCATAACACCGGGGAGCTGTTTTTT

clone size: few
D gene: -
V gene: TRBV30
J gene: TRBJ2-7
CDR3 protein: CAWTAWGPEQYF
CDR3 DNA: TGTGCCTGGACCGCCTGGGGGCCCGAGCAGTACTTC

clone size: -
D gene: -
V gene: TRBV6-6
J gene: TRBJ2-7
CDR3 protein: CASSYTPGEQYF
CDR3 DNA: TGTGCCAGCAGTTACACCCCGGGAGAGCAGTACTTC

clone size: few
D gene: TRBD1
V gene: TRBV30
J gene: TRBJ2-7
CDR3 protein: CAWSPTGTGFHEQYF
CDR3 DNA: TGTGCCTGGAGTCCTACCGGGACAGGGTTCCACGAGCAGTACTTC

clone size: few
D gene: TRBD2
V gene: TRBV6-5
J gene: TRBJ2-5
CDR3 protein: CATWREATQYF
CDR3 DNA: TGTGCCACCTGGCGGGAGGCTACCCAGTACTTC

clone size: few
D gene: -
V gene: TRBV14
J gene: TRBJ2-7
CDR3 protein: CASSPSPGETSRYEQYF
CDR3 DNA: TGTGCCAGCAGCCCCTCCCCCGGGGAGACGTCAAGGTACGAGCAGTACTTC

clone size: -
D gene: -
V gene: TRBV14
J gene: TRBJ1-2
CDR3 protein: CASRPRGEYGYTF
CDR3 DNA: TGTGCCAGCAGGCCGCGAGGAGAGTATGGCTACACCTTC

clone size: few
D gene: -
V gene: TRBV25-1
J gene: TRBJ2-7
CDR3 protein: CASSEENGAGNSSYEQYF
CDR3 DNA: TGTGCCAGCAGTGAAGAGAATGGGGCAGGCAATAGCTCCTACGAGCAGTACTTC

clone size: -
D gene: -
V gene: TRBV25-1
J gene: TRBJ1-6
CDR3 protein: CASKEGESFNSPLHF
CDR3 DNA: TGTGCCAGCAAGGAGGGCGAGTCCTTCAATTCACCCCTCCACTTT